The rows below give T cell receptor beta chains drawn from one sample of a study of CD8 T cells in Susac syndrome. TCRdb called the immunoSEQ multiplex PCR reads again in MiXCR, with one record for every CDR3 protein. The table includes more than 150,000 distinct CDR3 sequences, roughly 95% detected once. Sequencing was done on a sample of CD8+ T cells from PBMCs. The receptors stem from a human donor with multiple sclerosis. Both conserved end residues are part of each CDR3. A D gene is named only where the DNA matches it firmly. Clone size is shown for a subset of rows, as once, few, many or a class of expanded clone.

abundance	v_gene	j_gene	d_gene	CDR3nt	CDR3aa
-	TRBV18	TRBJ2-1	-	TGTGCCAGCTCACCACATCCCCGAATGGTCAATGAGCAGTTCTTC	CASSPHPRMVNEQFF
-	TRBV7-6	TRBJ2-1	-	TGTGCCAGCAGCTTTATAGGGGGGCCTGAGTTCTTC	CASSFIGGPEFF
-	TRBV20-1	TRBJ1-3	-	TGCAGTGCTAGAGTAAGACTTGAGAACACCATATATTTT	CSARVRLENTIYF
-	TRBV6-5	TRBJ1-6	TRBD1	TGTGCCAGCAGTGGCACCGGGACAGGGAATTCACCCCTCCACTTT	CASSGTGTGNSPLHF
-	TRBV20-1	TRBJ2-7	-	TGCAGTGCCTGGGGGGTTACCTACGAGCAGTACTTC	CSAWGVTYEQYF
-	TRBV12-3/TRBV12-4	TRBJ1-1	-	TGTGCCAGCAGTTTGATCAGGAACACTGAAGCTTTCTTT	CASSLIRNTEAFF
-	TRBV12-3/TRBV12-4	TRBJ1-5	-	TGTGCCAGCAGGGACAGTGCTGGTGGTCAGCCCCAGCATTTT	CASRDSAGGQPQHF
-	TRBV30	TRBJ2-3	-	TGTGCCTGGAACCAAGGGGGAAGGGGAGATACGCAGTATTTT	CAWNQGGRGDTQYF
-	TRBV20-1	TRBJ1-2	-	TGCAGTGCTAGTTACAGGGACTATGGCTACACCTTC	CSASYRDYGYTF
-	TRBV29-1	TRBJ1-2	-	TGCAGCGTTGATCACGTCCCGGGACAACTCTATGGCTACACCTTC	CSVDHVPGQLYGYTF
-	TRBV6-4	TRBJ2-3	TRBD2	TGTGCCAGCAGTGAGCGGGGGGGCACAGATACGCAGTATTTT	CASSERGGTDTQYF
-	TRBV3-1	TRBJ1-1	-	TGTGCCAGCAGCCAAGTTCGGAGGAACACTGAAGCTTTCTTT	CASSQVRRNTEAFF
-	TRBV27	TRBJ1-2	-	TGTGCCAGCAGTTGGGGGGCGGGGGGCGGCTATGGCTACACCTTC	CASSWGAGGGYGYTF
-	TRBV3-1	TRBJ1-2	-	TGTGCCAGCAGCCGTTTAGGACAGTTGAACTATGGCTACACCTTC	CASSRLGQLNYGYTF
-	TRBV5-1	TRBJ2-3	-	TGCGCCAGCAGCCCGATCAGGCCATCGGGCGACAGGGATACGCAGTATTTT	CASSPIRPSGDRDTQYF
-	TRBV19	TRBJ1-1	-	TGTGCCAGTAGTCCGACTCGGAACACTGAAGCTTTCTTT	CASSPTRNTEAFF
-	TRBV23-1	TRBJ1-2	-	TGCACCCAGATGGGTGGCTACACCTTC	CTQMGGYTF
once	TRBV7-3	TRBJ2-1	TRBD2	TGTGCCAGCAGCCCAAAGGGACTAGCGGGAATCGATGAGCAGTTCTTC	CASSPKGLAGIDEQFF
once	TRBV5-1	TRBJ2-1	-	TGCGCCAGCAGCTCTAGGATGACTGGCTACAATGAGCAGTTCTTC	CASSSRMTGYNEQFF
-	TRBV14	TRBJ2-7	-	TGTGCCAGCAGCGAGGGGACCGAGCACTACGAGCAGTACTTC	CASSEGTEHYEQYF
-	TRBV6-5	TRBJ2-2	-	TGTGCCAGCAGTGAGCTAGCAGTCACCGGGGAGCTGTTTTTT	CASSELAVTGELFF
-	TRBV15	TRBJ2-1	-	TGTGCCACCAGCAGTCGAGACCGGGTCCGCAGAGAGCAGTTCTTC	CATSSRDRVRREQFF
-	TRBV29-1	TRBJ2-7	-	TGCAGCGTTTTCGCTGGGACTGGGAATAGGGAGCAGTACTTC	CSVFAGTGNREQYF
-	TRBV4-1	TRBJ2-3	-	TGCGCCAGCAGCCAAGATCCCCCCGGCTCCTACACAGATACGCAGTATTTT	CASSQDPPGSYTDTQYF
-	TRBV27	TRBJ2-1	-	TGTGCCAGCAGTTCACCCACGGGGTACAATGAGCAGTTCTTC	CASSSPTGYNEQFF
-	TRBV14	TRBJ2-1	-	TGTGCCAGCAGCCCCATGCCGACAGCGGGCACATACAATGAGCAGTTCTTC	CASSPMPTAGTYNEQFF
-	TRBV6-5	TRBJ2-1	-	TGTGCCAGCAGGTCCGGGACCCCGGAGCAGTTCTTC	CASRSGTPEQFF
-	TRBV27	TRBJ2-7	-	TGTGCCAGCAGTTTAGGGGGCAACGGCTACGAGCAGTACTTC	CASSLGGNGYEQYF
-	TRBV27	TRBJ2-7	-	TGTGCCAGCAGTTTAGGGGGGCAGGGGTACGAGCAGTACTTC	CASSLGGQGYEQYF
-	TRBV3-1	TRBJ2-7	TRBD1	TGTGCCAGCAGCCCGGGGACAGGGGATTCCTACGAGCAGTACTTC	CASSPGTGDSYEQYF
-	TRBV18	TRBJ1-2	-	TGTGCCAGCTCACCACCGAACGCGGAACACTATGGCTACACCTTC	CASSPPNAEHYGYTF
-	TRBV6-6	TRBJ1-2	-	TGTGCCAGCAGTTACTCTTTGGACACCACCTATGGCTACACCTTC	CASSYSLDTTYGYTF
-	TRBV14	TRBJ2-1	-	TGTGCCAGCAGCCCGTTTTTTGACGGAGATGAGCAGTTCTTC	CASSPFFDGDEQFF
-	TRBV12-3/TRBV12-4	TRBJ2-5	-	TGTGCCAGCAGTCTGAAGGCCACAGGGAAGCCACCCCAGTACTTC	CASSLKATGKPPQYF
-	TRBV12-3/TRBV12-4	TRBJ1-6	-	TGTGCCAGCAGTTTAGGAGATGTAGGACAGCATTCACCCCTCCACTTT	CASSLGDVGQHSPLHF
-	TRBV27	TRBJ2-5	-	TGTGCCAGCAGTTCCCTTGGGGGCCAAGAGACCCAGTACTTC	CASSSLGGQETQYF
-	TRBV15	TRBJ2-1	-	TGTGCCACCAGCAGAGAAGGACTGAATTCCTACAATGAGCAGTTCTTC	CATSREGLNSYNEQFF
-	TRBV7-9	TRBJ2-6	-	TGTGCCAGCAGCCCCACATTATCGGAGGCTGGGGCCAACGTCCTGACTTTC	CASSPTLSEAGANVLTF
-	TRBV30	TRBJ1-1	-	TGTGCCTGGAGTACGGCGGCGAACACTGAAGCTTTCTTT	CAWSTAANTEAFF
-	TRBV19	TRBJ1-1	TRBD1	TGTGCCAGTAGTATGCAGGGGACAGGCACTGAAGCTTTCTTT	CASSMQGTGTEAFF
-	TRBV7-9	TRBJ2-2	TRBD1	TGTGCCAGCAGCTTCCGGAGAGGGACAGGCAACACCGGGGAGCTGTTTTTT	CASSFRRGTGNTGELFF
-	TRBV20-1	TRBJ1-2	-	TGCAGTGCTAGTGGCCGGGCAGGGCGGTTCTTGCGGAACTATGGCTACACCTTC	CSASGRAGRFLRNYGYTF
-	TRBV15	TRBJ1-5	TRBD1	TGTGCCACCAGCACGGACAGGGCTAGCAATCAGCCCCAGCATTTT	CATSTDRASNQPQHF
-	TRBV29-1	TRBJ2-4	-	TGCAGCGCCCACCTCGGCCACCCCGGGGACATTCAGTACTTC	CSAHLGHPGDIQYF
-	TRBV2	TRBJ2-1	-	TGTGCCAGCAGAGGGCTAGCACGGAATGAGCAGTTCTTC	CASRGLARNEQFF
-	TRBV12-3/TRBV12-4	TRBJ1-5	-	TGTGCCAGCACCTCGGCTGGGATCAATCAGCCCCAGCATTTT	CASTSAGINQPQHF
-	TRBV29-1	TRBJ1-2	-	TGCAGCGTTTGGGACGGAACGCTCAACTATGGCTACACCTTC	CSVWDGTLNYGYTF
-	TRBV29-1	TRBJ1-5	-	TGCAGCGTTCTCTCTGAGAATCAGCCCCAGCATTTT	CSVLSENQPQHF
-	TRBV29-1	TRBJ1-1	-	TGCAGCGTTGAAGATATCCCTCAGGGTGAGTTACAGGCCGGGAACACTGAAGCTTTCTTT	CSVEDIPQGELQAGNTEAFF
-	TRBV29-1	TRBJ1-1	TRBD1	TGCAGCGTTCTCGCCGGACAGGGGAGTACTGAAGCTTTCTTT	CSVLAGQGSTEAFF
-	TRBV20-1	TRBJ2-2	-	TGCAGTGCTAGGGGGAACAGGGCCACCGGGGAGCTGTTTTTT	CSARGNRATGELFF
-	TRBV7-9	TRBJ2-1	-	TGTGCCAGCAGCTCTACTGATTGGAGCTCCTACAATGAGCAGTTCTTC	CASSSTDWSSYNEQFF
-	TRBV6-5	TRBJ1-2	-	TGTGCCAGCAGTTCCGGGACGGTATATGGCTACACCTTC	CASSSGTVYGYTF
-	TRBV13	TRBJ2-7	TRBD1	TGTGCCAGCAGCCCAACGGGACAGGGACCTTACGAGCAGTACTTC	CASSPTGQGPYEQYF
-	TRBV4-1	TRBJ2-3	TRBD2	TGCGCCAGCAGGGAGGTAGCGGGACCAGATACGCAGTATTTT	CASREVAGPDTQYF